This is a list of T cell receptor beta chains from one sample in a study of cytotoxic CD8 clonotypes in ibrutinib-treated CLL. Clones were sequenced by immunoSEQ multiplex PCR, and TCRdb holds only the in-frame ones, with some missing. The table records hundreds of thousands of clones, roughly 70% of them present only once. The sequences come from PBMCs, collected after 24 months of ibrutinib treatment. Every receptor here comes from a human donor with chronic lymphocytic leukemia. Each CDR3 is given with its conserved first and last residue. The order of the fields is V gene, D gene, clone size, J gene, CDR3 protein, CDR3 DNA. The D gene is left open where the match is weak. Part of the rows lack a size; the others show once, few, many or a class for expanded clones.

TRBV18	-	few	TRBJ2-7	CASSPPGGRGEQYF	TGTGCCAGCTCACCCCCCGGGGGCCGGGGCGAGCAGTACTTC
TRBV29-1	-	-	TRBJ1-4	CSATVPNGGEKLFF	TGCAGCGCTACGGTGCCAAACGGGGGTGAAAAACTGTTTTTT
TRBV28	TRBD1	-	TRBJ1-4	CASSSGQGDGNEKLFF	TGTGCCAGCAGTTCAGGACAGGGGGACGGTAATGAAAAACTGTTTTTT
TRBV9	-	-	TRBJ2-5	CASSVSGAQETQYF	TGTGCCAGCAGCGTTAGCGGAGCACAAGAGACCCAGTACTTC
TRBV25-1	TRBD1	few	TRBJ2-3	CASAGTGRTDTQYF	TGTGCCAGCGCCGGGACAGGACGCACAGATACGCAGTATTTT
TRBV27	TRBD2	-	TRBJ2-1	CASSFATGTSGSEQFF	TGTGCCAGCAGTTTCGCCACCGGGACTAGCGGGAGTGAGCAGTTCTTC
TRBV27	TRBD1	once	TRBJ2-7	CASSFRPGQGSLSSYEQYF	TGTGCCAGCAGTTTTCGTCCGGGACAGGGTTCCTTAAGCTCCTACGAGCAGTACTTC
TRBV15	TRBD1	-	TRBJ1-5	CATQGTDRGNQPQHF	TGTGCCACCCAGGGGACGGACAGGGGCAATCAGCCCCAGCATTTT
TRBV4-1	-	few	TRBJ2-7	CASSREVGGFEQYF	TGCGCCAGCAGCAGGGAGGTCGGGGGCTTCGAGCAGTACTTC
TRBV5-4	TRBD2	-	TRBJ2-2	CASGLAGASRTGELFF	TGTGCCAGCGGTTTAGCGGGAGCCTCGAGGACCGGGGAGCTGTTTTTT
TRBV6-1	TRBD1	-	TRBJ2-7	CASSGPPGQGAYEQYF	TGTGCCAGCAGTGGCCCTCCGGGACAGGGGGCTTACGAGCAGTACTTC
TRBV7-9	-	-	TRBJ1-1	CASSDRSGAEAFF	TGTGCCAGCAGCGACCGTTCAGGGGCTGAAGCTTTCTTT
TRBV7-9	TRBD1	-	TRBJ1-2	CASSLMGTGGGYTF	TGTGCCAGCAGCCTCATGGGGACAGGGGGAGGCTACACCTTC
TRBV27	-	medium-sized	TRBJ2-7	CASSLWDGSSYEQYF	TGTGCCAGCAGTTTATGGGACGGGAGCTCCTACGAGCAGTACTTC
TRBV19	TRBD2	once	TRBJ2-1	CASSAGLAGDNEQFF	TGTGCCAGTAGCGCGGGACTAGCGGGAGACAATGAGCAGTTCTTC
TRBV11-2	-	-	TRBJ2-7	CASSLAGLYEQYF	TGTGCCAGCAGCTTAGCTGGCCTCTACGAGCAGTACTTC
TRBV5-5	-	-	TRBJ2-7	CASSLGLQYEQYF	TGTGCCAGCAGCTTGGGGCTACAATACGAGCAGTACTTC
TRBV13	TRBD1	few	TRBJ1-1	CASSPGTGDEAFF	TGTGCCAGCAGCCCAGGGACAGGCGATGAAGCTTTCTTT
TRBV28	-	-	TRBJ1-4	CASSFPGPPTNEKLFF	TGTGCCAGCAGTTTCCCGGGACCGCCAACTAATGAAAAACTGTTTTTT
TRBV5-1	TRBD1	once	TRBJ1-5	CASSLGDRVDDQPQHF	TGCGCCAGCAGCTTGGGGGACAGGGTTGACGATCAGCCCCAGCATTTT
TRBV5-1	-	-	TRBJ2-1	CASSLGTESEQFF	TGCGCCAGCAGCTTGGGGACGGAAAGTGAGCAGTTCTTC